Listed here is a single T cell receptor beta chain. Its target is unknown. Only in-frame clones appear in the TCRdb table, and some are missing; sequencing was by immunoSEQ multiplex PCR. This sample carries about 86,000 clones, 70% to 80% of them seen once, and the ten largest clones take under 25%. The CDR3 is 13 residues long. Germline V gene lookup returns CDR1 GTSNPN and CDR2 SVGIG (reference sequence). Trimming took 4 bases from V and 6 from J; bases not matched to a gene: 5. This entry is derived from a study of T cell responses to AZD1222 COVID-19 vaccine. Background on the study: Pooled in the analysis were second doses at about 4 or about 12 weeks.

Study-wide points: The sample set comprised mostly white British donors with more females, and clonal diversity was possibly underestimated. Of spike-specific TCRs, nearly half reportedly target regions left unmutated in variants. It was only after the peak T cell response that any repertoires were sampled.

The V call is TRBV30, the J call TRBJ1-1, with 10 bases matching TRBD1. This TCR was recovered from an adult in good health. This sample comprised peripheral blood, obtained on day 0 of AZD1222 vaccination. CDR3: CAWNDRGRAEAFF. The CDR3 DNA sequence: TGTGCCTGGAATGACAGGGGGCGGGCTGAAGCTTTCTTT.